This T cell receptor beta chain was found in a study of response to subunit inactivated influenza vaccine. This clonotype was counted only a few times. TCRdb re-called the RT-PCR reads with MiXCR, one entry per CDR3 protein. The sample has around 710,000 distinct CDR3 sequences, about 14% seen once. V was clipped by 3 bases and J by 4 bases; unmatched bases: 10. The CDR3 extends over 18 amino acids. Per the germline V gene, CDR1 is MDHEN and CDR2 is SYDVKM. The clonotype originates from a man in his fifties who received an inactivated influenza vaccine. This chain uses TRBV28 with TRBJ2-3, with 13 bases that match TRBD2. The starting material was PBMCs from blood, obtained less than 15 days before vaccination. The CDR3 DNA is TGTGCCAGCAGTTTGGCCCTATTACTAGCGGGGGGGCCAGATACGCAGTATTTT. It codes for CASSLALLLAGGPDTQYF.